This note documents a single TCR beta chain sequence. Germline V gives CDR1 SGHKS, CDR2 YYEKEE (reference sequence). After removal of 1 base from V and 4 bases from J, the junction contained 11 bases not matched to a gene. This CDR3 is 18 amino acids long. Cohort placement rested on clinical history that participants reported themselves. The recovered donors of Cohort 3 showed two negative PCRs, clearance, or symptom resolution. Per the authors' pipeline: Scientists estimated how many nucleated cells there were by amplifying reference gene primers. Sequencing was performed with immunoSEQ multiplex PCR; in TCRdb, only in-frame clones are kept and a portion is missing. The V and J calls and clone size are taken from that table; D and trimming were inferred from the DNA. Of hundreds of thousands of clones listed, approximately 90% are singletons. The entry originates in a study of blood T cell repertoires in COVID-19.

The rearrangement links TRBV5-5 to TRBJ2-7; TRBD2 agrees at 13 bases. The clonotype originates from a woman younger than 45 who had recovered from COVID-19. The specimen was PBMCs or T cells enriched from blood (not recorded which). The CDR3 region has the DNA TGTGCCAGCAGCTTGTTGGGGACTGGGACTAGCGGGATTTACGAGCAGTACTTC. It encodes CASSLLGTGTSGIYEQYF. Variable domain in full (rest from reference TRBV5-5 and TRBJ2-7): DAGVTQSPTHLIKTRGQQVTLRCSPISGHKSVSWYQQVLGQGPQFIFQYYEKEERGRGNFPDRFSARQFPNYSSELNVNALLLGDSALYLCASSLLGTGTSGIYEQYFGPGTRLTVT.